This T cell receptor beta chain was obtained from a study of blood T cells in healthy people across ages. This clonotype occurred a few times. Germline CDR1 reads MNHEY; CDR2 reads SVGAGI. Trimming pared 7 bases from V and 0 bases from J, leaving 15 bases between. CDR3 length equals 15 residues. A sample-barcoded 5' primer and a J-beta primer mix were used in a second PCR of roughly 7 to 12 cycles. Each CDR3 protein gets one entry after TCRdb re-called the 5' RACE reads with MiXCR. The table includes more than 1.4 million distinct CDR3 sequences, roughly 45% detected once. The chain employs TRBV6-5 and TRBJ1-1; maybe TRBD1 (5 bases). Sequences were obtained from blood. The TCR comes from a woman aged 18-29 years in good health. DNA for the CDR3: TGTGCCAGCATCCTTACGGGGCGAGTGAACACTGAAGCTTTCTTT. Translating it yields CASILTGRVNTEAFF.